The sequence of this TCR beta chain was determined in a study of neoadjuvant anti-PD-1 for oral cavity cancer. Method: immunoSEQ multiplex PCR; TCRdb's copy keeps in-frame clones and lacks some. The table shows over 80,000 clones, with 84% occurring only once. Germline CDR1 and CDR2: MNHNY and SVGAGI (reference sequence). CDR3 size: 16 residues. J was trimmed by 2 bases and V by 5 bases; bases with no gene match: 5. Sample: PBMCs, taken before nivolumab (anti-PD-1) treatment. The TCR sequence derives from a person aged 40 to 85 with oral cavity squamous cell carcinoma. The chain has TRBV6-6 and TRBJ1-4, with 10 bases aligning to TRBD1. This CDR3 is CASSRQGAGTNEKLFF. CDR3 coding DNA: TGTGCCAGCAGTAGACAGGGGGCTGGGACTAATGAAAAACTGTTTTTT.